This is a list of T cell receptor beta chains from one sample in a study of cytomegalovirus exposure and HLA in healthy donors. Here immunoSEQ multiplex PCR was the method, and the copy in TCRdb shows in-frame clones only, minus some. The sample lists approximately 140,000 clones, around 78% occurring once. The sample taken for sequencing was PBMCs. These TCRs come from a woman aged 45-65 years in good health and CMV-seronegative. The CDR3 runs from the conserved cysteine through the conserved F or W. Expanded clones get a size class; other rows say once, few or many, or leave the size out.

TRBV4-1	TRBJ1-2	.	CASSQAPGVNYGYTF
TRBV29-1	TRBJ2-7	.	CSVDAESGYEQYF
TRBV29-1	TRBJ1-1	.	CSVELGQGRAEAFF
TRBV30	TRBJ1-2	.	CAWSETWRERGYTF
TRBV9	TRBJ2-1	.	CASSGPQGNEQFF
TRBV30	TRBJ1-4	once	CAQQGTGPEKLFF
TRBV7-9	TRBJ1-2	.	CASSLDGQGHGYTF
TRBV18	TRBJ2-2	.	CASSRTSGNTGELFF
TRBV7-2	TRBJ1-1	.	CASSSYRGRTEAFF
TRBV19	TRBJ2-7	.	CASTLGPGSYEQYF
TRBV30	TRBJ2-6	.	CAWSVESSISGANVLTF